The sequence of this TCR beta chain was determined in a study of blood T cell repertoires in COVID-19. As for the study in general: Samples of COVID-19 (acute and convalescent) were obtained from the United States, Italy and Spain.

Patients at the Seattle site were enrolled during active infection and followed longitudinally. How the authors handled the data: Quantification of nucleated cells was approximated via reference gene primer amplification. The repertoire was sequenced with immunoSEQ multiplex PCR; TCRdb's copy has only in-frame clones and lacks some. V and J calls plus clone size are reproduced from that table; the DNA served to infer D and trimming. The table shows under 350,000 clones, with under 90% occurring only once. The V gene's germline CDR1 is ENHRY and CDR2 SYGVKD. Losses at the gene ends were 9 bases for V and 6 bases for J; bases not matched to a gene: 4. CDR3 length equals 12 residues.

Sequencing used peripheral blood. The chain employs TRBV10-3 and TRBJ2-2; 7 bases agree with TRBD1. The TCR sequence derives from a woman aged 25 to 39 with COVID-19, enrolled during active disease. The CDR3 loop is CAISQGSGELFF. CDR3 bases: TGTGCCATTTCACAGGGGTCCGGGGAGCTGTTTTTT.